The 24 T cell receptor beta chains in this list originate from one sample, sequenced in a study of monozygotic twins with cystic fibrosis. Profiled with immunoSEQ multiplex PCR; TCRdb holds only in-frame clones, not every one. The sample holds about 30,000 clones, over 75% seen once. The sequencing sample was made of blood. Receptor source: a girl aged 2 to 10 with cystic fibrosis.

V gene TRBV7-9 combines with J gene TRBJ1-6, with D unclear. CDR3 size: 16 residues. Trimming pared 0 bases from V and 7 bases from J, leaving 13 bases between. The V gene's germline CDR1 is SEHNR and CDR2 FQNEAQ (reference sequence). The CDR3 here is CASSLAQGAENSPLHF. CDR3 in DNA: TGTGCCAGCAGCTTAGCGCAAGGTGCGGAGAATTCACCCCTCCACTTT.

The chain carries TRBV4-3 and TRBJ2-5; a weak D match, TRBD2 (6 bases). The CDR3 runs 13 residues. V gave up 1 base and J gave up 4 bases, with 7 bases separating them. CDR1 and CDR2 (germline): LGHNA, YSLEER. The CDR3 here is CASSQGRGETQYF. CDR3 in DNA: TGCGCCAGCAGCCAAGGGCGGGGAGAGACCCAGTACTTC.

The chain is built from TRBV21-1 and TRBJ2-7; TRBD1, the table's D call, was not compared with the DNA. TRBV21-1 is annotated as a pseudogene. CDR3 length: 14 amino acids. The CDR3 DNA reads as TGTGCCAGCAGCAAAGGGGGACACCACTACGAGCAGTACTTC. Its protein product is CASSKGGHHYEQYF.

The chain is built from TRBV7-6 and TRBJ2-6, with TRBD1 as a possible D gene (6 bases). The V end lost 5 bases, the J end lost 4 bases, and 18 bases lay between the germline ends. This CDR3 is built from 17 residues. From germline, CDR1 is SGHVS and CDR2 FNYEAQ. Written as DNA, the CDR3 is TGTGCCAGCAGCATGGGCACCAGGGGATCAGGGGCCAACGTCCTGACTTTC. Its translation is CASSMGTRGSGANVLTF. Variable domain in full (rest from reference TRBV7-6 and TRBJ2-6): GAGVSQSPRYKVTKRGQDVALRCDPISGHVSLYWYRQALGQGPEFLTYFNYEAQQDKSGLPNDRFSAERPEGSISTLTIQRTEQRDSAMYRCASSMGTRGSGANVLTFGAGSRLTVL.

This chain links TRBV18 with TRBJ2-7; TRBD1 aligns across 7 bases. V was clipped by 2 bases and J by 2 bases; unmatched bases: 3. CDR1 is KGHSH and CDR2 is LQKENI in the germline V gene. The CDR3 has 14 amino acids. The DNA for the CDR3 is TGTGCCAGCTCACCAAAGACAGGGACCTACGAGCAGTACTTC. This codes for CASSPKTGTYEQYF.

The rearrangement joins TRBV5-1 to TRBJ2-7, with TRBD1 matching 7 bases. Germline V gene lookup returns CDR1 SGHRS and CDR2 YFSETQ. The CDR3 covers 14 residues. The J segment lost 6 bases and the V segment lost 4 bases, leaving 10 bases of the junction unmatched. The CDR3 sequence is CASSVGDSSREQYF. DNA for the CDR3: TGCGCCAGCAGCGTGGGGGACAGTTCCCGCGAGCAGTACTTC.

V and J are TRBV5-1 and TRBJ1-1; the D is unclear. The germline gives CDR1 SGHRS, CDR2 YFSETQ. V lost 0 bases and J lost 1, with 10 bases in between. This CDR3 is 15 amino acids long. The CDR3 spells CASSLEEPSNTEAFF. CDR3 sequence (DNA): TGCGCCAGCAGCTTGGAGGAACCCTCGAACACTGAAGCTTTCTTT.

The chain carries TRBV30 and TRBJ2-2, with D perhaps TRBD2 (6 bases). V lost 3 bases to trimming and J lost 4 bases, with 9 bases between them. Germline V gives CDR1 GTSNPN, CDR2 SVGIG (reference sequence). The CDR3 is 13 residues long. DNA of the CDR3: TGTGCCTGGAGCGGGGGAGGCACCGGGGAGCTGTTTTTT. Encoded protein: CAWSGGGTGELFF.

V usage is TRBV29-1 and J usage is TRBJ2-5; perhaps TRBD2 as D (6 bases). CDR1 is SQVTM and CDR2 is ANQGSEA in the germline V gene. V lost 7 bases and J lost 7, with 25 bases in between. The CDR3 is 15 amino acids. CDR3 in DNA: TGCAGCGCCCTCTCTGGCCTGGGAGGCTGGGGGACCCAGTACTTC. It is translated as CSALSGLGGWGTQYF.

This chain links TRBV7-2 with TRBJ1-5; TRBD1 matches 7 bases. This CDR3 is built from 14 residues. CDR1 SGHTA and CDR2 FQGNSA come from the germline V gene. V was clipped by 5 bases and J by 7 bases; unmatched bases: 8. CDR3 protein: CASSTTGTPQPQHF. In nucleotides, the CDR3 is TGTGCCAGCAGCACGACAGGGACCCCACAGCCCCAGCATTTT.

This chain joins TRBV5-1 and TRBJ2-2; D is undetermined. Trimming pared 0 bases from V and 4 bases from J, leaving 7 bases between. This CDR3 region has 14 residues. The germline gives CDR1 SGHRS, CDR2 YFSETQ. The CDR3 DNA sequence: TGCGCCAGCAGCTTGGCCTGGGTCACCGGGGAGCTGTTTTTT. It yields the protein CASSLAWVTGELFF.

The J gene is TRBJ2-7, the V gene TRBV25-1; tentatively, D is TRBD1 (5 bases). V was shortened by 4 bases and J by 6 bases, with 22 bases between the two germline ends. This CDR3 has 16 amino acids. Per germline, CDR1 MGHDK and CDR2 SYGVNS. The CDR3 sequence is CASSALTEWGGGEQYF. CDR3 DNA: TGTGCCAGCAGTGCCCTGACTGAGTGGGGCGGCGGCGAGCAGTACTTC.

The CDR3 reads CASSGGDRLFSYEQYF. The CDR3 DNA follows: TGTGCCAGCAGCGGAGGAGACAGGTTATTCTCCTACGAGCAGTACTTC. This chain uses TRBV5-6 with TRBJ2-7; a possible D gene is TRBD1 (6 bases). The V gene lost 4 bases and the J gene lost 0 bases, with 17 bases spanning the gap. The CDR3 runs to 16 residues. The germline V gene has CDR1 SGHDT and CDR2 YYEEEE.

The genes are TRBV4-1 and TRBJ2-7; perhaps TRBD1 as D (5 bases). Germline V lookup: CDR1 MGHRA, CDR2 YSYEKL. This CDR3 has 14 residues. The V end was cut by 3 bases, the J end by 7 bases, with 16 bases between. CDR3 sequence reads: CASSHPGRVEEQYF. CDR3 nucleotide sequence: TGCGCCAGCAGCCACCCCGGCAGGGTAGAGGAGCAGTACTTC.

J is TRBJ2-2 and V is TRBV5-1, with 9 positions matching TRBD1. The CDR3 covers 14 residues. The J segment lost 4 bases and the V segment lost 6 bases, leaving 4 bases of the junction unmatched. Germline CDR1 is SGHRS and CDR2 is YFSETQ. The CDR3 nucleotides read TGCGCCAGCATGGACAGGGGTTTCACCGGGGAGCTGTTTTTT. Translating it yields CASMDRGFTGELFF.

CDR3 coding DNA: TGTGCCAGCAGCGTAGCTGGCAGGGGCGCAGATACGCAGTATTTT. It is translated as CASSVAGRGADTQYF. J is TRBJ2-3 and V is TRBV9, with a weak D call TRBD1 (6 bases). The germline CDR1 and CDR2 sequences are SGDLS and YYNGEE. This CDR3 is built from 15 residues. With 0 bases removed from V and 4 bases from J, the gap between germline ends came to 12 bases.

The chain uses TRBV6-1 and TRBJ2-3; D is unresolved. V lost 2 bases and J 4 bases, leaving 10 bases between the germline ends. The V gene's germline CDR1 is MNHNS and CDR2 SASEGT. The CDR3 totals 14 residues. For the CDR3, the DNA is TGTGCCAGCAGTGAACGCCGCCTAGCAGATACGCAGTATTTT. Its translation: CASSERRLADTQYF.

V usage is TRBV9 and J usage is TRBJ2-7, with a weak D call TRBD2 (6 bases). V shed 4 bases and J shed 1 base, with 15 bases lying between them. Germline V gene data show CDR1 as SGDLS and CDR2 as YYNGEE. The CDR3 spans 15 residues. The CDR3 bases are TGTGCCAGCAGCCCAAACAACCGGGGGTCCTACGAGCAGTACTTC. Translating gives CASSPNNRGSYEQYF.

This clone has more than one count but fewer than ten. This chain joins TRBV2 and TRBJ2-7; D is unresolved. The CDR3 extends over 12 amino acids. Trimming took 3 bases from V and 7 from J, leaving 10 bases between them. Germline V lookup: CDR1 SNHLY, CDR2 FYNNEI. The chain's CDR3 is CASSEVGAEQYF. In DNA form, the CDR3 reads TGTGCCAGCAGTGAGGTCGGAGCTGAGCAGTACTTC.

As DNA, the CDR3 is TGTGCCAGCTCACCGTATCTTGAGATCTATGGCTACACCTTC. Protein: CASSPYLEIYGYTF. The rearrangement joins TRBV18 to TRBJ1-2, with D unresolved. V dropped 3 bases and J dropped 4 bases, with 12 bases sitting between them. The CDR3 loop spans 14 amino acids. The germline gives CDR1 KGHSH, CDR2 LQKENI.

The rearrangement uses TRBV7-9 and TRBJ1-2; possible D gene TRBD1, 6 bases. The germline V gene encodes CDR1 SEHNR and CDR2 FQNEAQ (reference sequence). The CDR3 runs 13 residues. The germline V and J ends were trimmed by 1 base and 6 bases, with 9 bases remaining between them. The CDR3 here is CASSLGTENGYTF. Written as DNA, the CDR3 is TGTGCCAGCAGCTTAGGGACAGAGAATGGCTACACCTTC.

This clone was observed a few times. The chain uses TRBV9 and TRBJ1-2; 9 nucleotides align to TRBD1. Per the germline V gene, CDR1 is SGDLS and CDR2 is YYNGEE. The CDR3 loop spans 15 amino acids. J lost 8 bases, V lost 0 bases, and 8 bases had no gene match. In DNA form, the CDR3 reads TGTGCCAGCAGCGTAGTGGGACAGGGTGTTATCGGCTACACCTTC. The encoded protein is CASSVVGQGVIGYTF.

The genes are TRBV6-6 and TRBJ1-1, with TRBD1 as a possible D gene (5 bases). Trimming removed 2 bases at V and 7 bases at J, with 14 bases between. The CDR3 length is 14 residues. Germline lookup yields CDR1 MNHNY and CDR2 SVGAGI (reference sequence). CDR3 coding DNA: TGTGCCAGCAGTTACCGGCCAGGGAAGGATGAAGCTTTCTTT. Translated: CASSYRPGKDEAFF.

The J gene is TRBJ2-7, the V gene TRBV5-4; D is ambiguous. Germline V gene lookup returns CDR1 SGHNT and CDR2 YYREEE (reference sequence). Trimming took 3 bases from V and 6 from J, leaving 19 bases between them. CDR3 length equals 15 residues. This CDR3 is CASSSDQSELGEQYF. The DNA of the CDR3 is TGTGCCAGCAGCTCGGACCAGTCGGAGTTGGGCGAGCAGTACTTC. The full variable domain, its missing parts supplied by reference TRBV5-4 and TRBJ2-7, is ETGVTQSPTHLIKTRGQQVTLRCSSQSGHNTVSWYQQALGQGPQFIFQYYREEENGRGNFPPRFSGLQFPNYSSELNVNALELDDSALYLCASSSDQSELGEQYFGPGTRLTVT.